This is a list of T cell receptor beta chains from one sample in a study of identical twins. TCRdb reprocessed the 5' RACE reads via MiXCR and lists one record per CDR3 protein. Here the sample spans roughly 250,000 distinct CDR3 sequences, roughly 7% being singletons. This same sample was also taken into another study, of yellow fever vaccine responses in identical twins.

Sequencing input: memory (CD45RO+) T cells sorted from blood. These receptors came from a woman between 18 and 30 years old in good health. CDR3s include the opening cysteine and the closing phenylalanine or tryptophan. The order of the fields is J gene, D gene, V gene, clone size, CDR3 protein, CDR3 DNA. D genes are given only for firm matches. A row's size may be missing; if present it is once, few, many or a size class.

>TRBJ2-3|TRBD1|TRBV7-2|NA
CASSPPGAGGTDTQYF
TGTGCCAGCAGTCCCCCCGGGGCAGGGGGAACAGATACGCAGTATTTT
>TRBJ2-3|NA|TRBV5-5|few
CASSLGGLVQDTQYF
TGTGCCAGCAGCTTGGGGGGTCTTGTCCAGGATACGCAGTATTTT
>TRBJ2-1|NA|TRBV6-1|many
CASNQGEGYNEQFF
TGTGCCAGCAATCAGGGGGAGGGCTACAATGAGCAGTTCTTC
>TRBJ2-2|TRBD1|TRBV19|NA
CASNRPTGVHQFYTGELFF
TGTGCCAGTAACCGACCTACAGGGGTCCATCAGTTTTACACCGGGGAGCTGTTTTTT
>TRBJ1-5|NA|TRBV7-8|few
CASSPSRGSDNQPQHF
TGTGCCAGCAGCCCAAGTCGGGGCAGCGACAATCAGCCCCAGCATTTT
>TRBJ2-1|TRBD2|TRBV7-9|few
CASSPIRGGPGYNEQFF
TGTGCCAGCAGCCCGATTAGGGGAGGGCCGGGATACAATGAGCAGTTCTTC
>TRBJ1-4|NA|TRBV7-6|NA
CASTLGNTNEKLFF
TGTGCCAGCACCCTAGGGAACACTAATGAAAAACTGTTTTTT
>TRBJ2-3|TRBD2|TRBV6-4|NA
CASSVAGSSTDTQYF
TGTGCCAGCAGTGTAGCGGGTAGTAGCACAGATACGCAGTATTTT
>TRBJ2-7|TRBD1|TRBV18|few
CASSRNRGSYEQYF
TGTGCCAGCTCACGAAACAGGGGATCTTACGAGCAGTACTTC
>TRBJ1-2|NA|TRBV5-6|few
CASSFLTDGYTF
TGTGCCAGCAGCTTCCTTACGGATGGCTACACCTTC
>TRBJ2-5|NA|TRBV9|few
CASSAGTLQETQYF
TGTGCCAGCAGCGCCGGGACTCTCCAAGAGACCCAGTACTTC
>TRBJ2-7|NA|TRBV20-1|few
CSARDSRGTYEQYF
TGCAGTGCTAGAGATAGCCGGGGAACCTACGAGCAGTACTTC
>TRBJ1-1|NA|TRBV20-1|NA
CSARDRPDHAPAFF
TGCAGTGCTAGAGATCGGCCAGACCATGCGCCAGCTTTCTTT
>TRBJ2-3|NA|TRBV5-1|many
CASRPETDTQYF
TGCGCCAGCAGACCGGAGACAGATACGCAGTATTTT
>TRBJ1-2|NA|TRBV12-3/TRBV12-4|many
CASSLGLTFYGYTF
TGTGCCAGCAGTTTAGGGCTCACTTTCTATGGCTACACCTTC
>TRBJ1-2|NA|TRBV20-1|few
CSARDDRRYGYTF
TGCAGTGCTAGAGATGACAGACGCTATGGCTACACCTTC
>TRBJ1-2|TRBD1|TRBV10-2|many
CASRDRGLYYGYTF
TGCGCCAGCAGGGACAGGGGGCTGTACTATGGCTACACCTTC
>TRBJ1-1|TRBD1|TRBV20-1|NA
CSARAQGGTEAFF
TGCAGTGCTAGAGCCCAGGGGGGAACTGAAGCTTTCTTT
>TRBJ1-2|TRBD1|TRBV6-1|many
CASSVAGTANYGYTF
TGTGCCAGCAGTGTCGCCGGGACAGCCAACTATGGCTACACCTTC
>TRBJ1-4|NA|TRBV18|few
CASSPTGEAAGGEKLFF
TGTGCCAGCTCACCCACCGGGGAAGCCGCCGGCGGTGAAAAACTGTTTTTT
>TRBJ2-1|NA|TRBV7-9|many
CASSLRGTTTNEQFF
TGTGCCAGCAGCTTGAGGGGCACAACTACAAATGAGCAGTTCTTC
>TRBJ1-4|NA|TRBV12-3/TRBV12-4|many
CASGPRRGEKLFF
TGTGCCAGCGGCCCCCGGCGGGGTGAAAAACTGTTTTTT
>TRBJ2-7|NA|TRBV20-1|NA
CSASSGLPYEQYF
TGCAGTGCTAGTAGTGGGTTGCCCTACGAGCAGTACTTC
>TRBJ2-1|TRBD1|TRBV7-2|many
CASSIRTGVSYNEQFF
TGTGCCAGTTCAATTAGGACAGGGGTTTCCTACAATGAGCAGTTCTTC
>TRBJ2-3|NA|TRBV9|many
CASSVTGSTDTQYF
TGTGCCAGCAGCGTAACAGGGAGCACAGATACGCAGTATTTT
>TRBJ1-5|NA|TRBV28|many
CATGRVLRAGLNQPQHF
TGTGCCACCGGGCGGGTTTTAAGAGCAGGGTTAAATCAGCCCCAGCATTTT
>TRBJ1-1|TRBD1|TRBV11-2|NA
CASSLERGLSLGAFF
TGTGCCAGCAGCTTAGAGAGGGGGCTAAGTTTGGGAGCTTTCTTT
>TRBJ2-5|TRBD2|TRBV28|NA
CASSYGGGAQETQYF
TGTGCCAGCAGTTACGGCGGGGGAGCACAAGAGACCCAGTACTTC
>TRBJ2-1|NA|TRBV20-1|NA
CSARDIATSYNEQFF
TGCAGTGCTAGGGACATAGCGACTTCCTACAATGAGCAGTTCTTC
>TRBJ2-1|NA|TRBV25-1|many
CASKGGAGSYNEQFF
TGTGCCTCAAAAGGGGGGGCAGGGTCCTACAATGAGCAGTTCTTC
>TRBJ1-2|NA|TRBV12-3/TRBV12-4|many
CASRRPGIHYPNYGYTF
TGTGCCAGCAGGCGACCCGGGATCCACTACCCTAACTATGGCTACACCTTC
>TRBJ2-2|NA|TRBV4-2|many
CASSQVEDTGELFF
TGTGCCAGCAGCCAAGTGGAGGACACCGGGGAGCTGTTTTTT
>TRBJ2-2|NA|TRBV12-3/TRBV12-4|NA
CASSSRGLQNTGELFF
TGTGCCAGCAGTTCCCGTGGGTTACAAAACACCGGGGAGCTGTTTTTT
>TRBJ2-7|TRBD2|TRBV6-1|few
CASRLRTSGRDEQYF
TGTGCCAGCAGACTCAGGACTAGCGGACGGGACGAGCAGTACTTC
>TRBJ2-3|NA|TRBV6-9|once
CASREPWDTQYF
TGTGCCAGCCGGGAACCTTGGGATACGCAGTATTTT
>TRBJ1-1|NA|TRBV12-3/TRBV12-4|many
CASSYRGEAFF
TGTGCCAGCAGTTACCGGGGGGAAGCTTTCTTT
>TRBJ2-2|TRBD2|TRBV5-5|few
CASSFLAGSVNTGELFF
TGTGCCAGCAGCTTTCTAGCGGGATCGGTAAACACCGGGGAGCTGTTTTTT
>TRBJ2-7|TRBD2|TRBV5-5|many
CASSLGTSGPYEQYF
TGTGCCAGCAGCCTAGGGACTAGTGGTCCCTACGAGCAGTACTTC
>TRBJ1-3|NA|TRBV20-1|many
CSARPLGNTIYF
TGCAGTGCTAGGCCCCTTGGAAACACCATATATTTT
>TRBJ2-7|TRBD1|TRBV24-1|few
CATRQGALYEQYF
TGTGCCACCAGGCAGGGGGCCCTCTACGAGCAGTACTTC
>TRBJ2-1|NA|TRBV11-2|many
CASSILGGHSYNEQFF
TGTGCCAGCAGCATACTCGGGGGGCACTCCTACAATGAGCAGTTCTTC
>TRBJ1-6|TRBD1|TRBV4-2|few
CASSQDDRGVNSPLHF
TGTGCCAGCAGCCAAGATGACAGGGGCGTTAATTCACCCCTCCACTTT
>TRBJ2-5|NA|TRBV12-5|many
CASGPSETQYF
TGTGCTAGTGGTCCCTCGGAGACCCAGTACTTC
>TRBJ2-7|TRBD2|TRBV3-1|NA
CASSRQREGTYEQYF
TGTGCCAGCAGCCGCCAGCGGGAGGGCACCTACGAGCAGTACTTC
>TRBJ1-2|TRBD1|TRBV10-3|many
CAINPGTDNYGYTF
TGTGCCATCAATCCCGGGACAGATAACTATGGCTACACCTTC
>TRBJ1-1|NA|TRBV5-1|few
CASSLEPENTEAFF
TGCGCCAGCAGCTTGGAACCAGAGAACACTGAAGCTTTCTTT
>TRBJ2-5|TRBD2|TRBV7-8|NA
CASSLGGEGETQYF
TGTGCCAGCAGCTTAGGAGGGGAGGGGGAGACCCAGTACTTC
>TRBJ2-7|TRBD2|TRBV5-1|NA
CASSLASGSLYEQYF
TGCGCCAGCAGCTTGGCTAGCGGGAGTCTCTACGAGCAGTACTTC
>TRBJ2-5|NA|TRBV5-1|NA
CASSSDSIETQYF
TGCGCCAGCAGCTCGGACTCCATAGAGACCCAGTACTTC
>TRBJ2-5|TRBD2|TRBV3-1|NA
CASSQVPGGQETQYF
TGTGCCAGCAGCCAAGTCCCCGGGGGGCAAGAGACCCAGTACTTC
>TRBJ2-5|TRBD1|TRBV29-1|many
CSAPQGGIETQYF
TGCAGCGCCCCACAGGGGGGAATAGAGACCCAGTACTTC